The 24 T cell receptor beta chains below were found in one sample sequenced in a study of blood T cells in healthy people across ages. A J-beta primer mix and a sample-barcoded 5' primer were used in a second PCR of roughly 6 to 12 cycles. TCRdb fed the 5' RACE reads into MiXCR, producing one record per CDR3 protein. The top ten hold more than 20% of the sample, which has 1.8 million or so distinct CDR3 sequences, approximately 39% seen once. Specimen: blood. These TCRs come from a human donor in good health.

The chain combines TRBV4-3 with TRBJ1-4, with 7 nucleotides matching TRBD1. Germline CDR1 is LGHNA and CDR2 is YSLEER. CDR3 length: 15 residues. Trimming removed 4 bases from V and 7 bases from J; junction bases left unmatched: 9. The DNA of the CDR3 is TGCGCCAGCAGCCCCCGACAGGGTAATCGTGAAAAACTGTTTTTT. Protein product: CASSPRQGNREKLFF.

J is TRBJ2-5 and V is TRBV29-1, with 8 bases matching TRBD1. V shed 7 bases, J shed 4 bases, and the junction held 5 bases outside the gene matches. The germline V gene encodes CDR1 SQVTM and CDR2 ANQGSEA. This CDR3 region has 12 residues. The CDR3 coding sequence is TGCAGCGAAAAGGGACAGGCAGAGACCCAGTACTTC. It codes for CSEKGQAETQYF.

The CDR3 loop reads CASSGGQGAFF. CDR3 nucleotides: TGTGCCAGCAGTGGTGGGCAGGGGGCTTTCTTT. The gene calls are TRBV2 and TRBJ1-1, with D maybe TRBD1 (6 bases). The V and J ends lost 4 bases and 11 bases respectively, with 11 bases between them. Germline CDR1 is SNHLY and CDR2 is FYNNEI. The CDR3 extends over 11 amino acids.

This sequence joins TRBV10-3 and TRBJ2-5; a possible D gene is TRBD2 (6 bases). Germline values: CDR1 ENHRY, CDR2 SYGVKD. There are 13 residues in the CDR3. With 10 bases removed from V and 2 bases from J, the gap between germline ends came to 14 bases. The chain's CDR3 is CATARDLQETQYF. CDR3 DNA sequence: TGTGCCACAGCTCGGGACTTACAAGAGACCCAGTACTTC.

CDR3: CASSPRTLEKLFF. The CDR3 DNA sequence: TGCGCCAGCAGCCCCCGGACCCTTGAAAAACTGTTTTTT. The chain joins TRBV4-3 to TRBJ1-4; D is uncertain. Germline V gives CDR1 LGHNA, CDR2 YSLEER. V was pared by 4 bases and J by 7 bases, with 10 bases between. The CDR3 extends over 13 amino acids.

The chain employs TRBV29-1 and TRBJ2-5; D is unresolved. Germline CDR1 reads SQVTM; CDR2 reads ANQGSEA. Trimming removed 3 bases from V and 5 bases from J, with 7 bases in between. This CDR3 has 11 amino acids. The CDR3 DNA is TGCAGCGTTGAGGTGTTGGAGACCCAGTACTTC. This translates into CSVEVLETQYF.

This clonotype was found a few times. The chain couples TRBV4-2 to TRBJ1-2, with D perhaps matching TRBD1 (5 bases). This CDR3 contains 13 residues. Trimming cost V 1 base and J 7 bases, with 10 bases left between them. Germline values: CDR1 LGHNA, CDR2 YNFKEQ. CDR3 sequence reads: CASSQAGSCGYTF. In DNA form, the CDR3 reads TGTGCCAGCAGCCAAGCAGGGAGCTGTGGCTACACCTTC.

V usage is TRBV15 and J usage is TRBJ2-1; the D gene is possibly TRBD2 (7 bases). Between the trimmed V and J ends, which lost 3 bases and 5 bases, there was a span of 14 bases. The CDR3 loop spans 15 amino acids. Germline V CDR1 and CDR2: LNHNV, YYDKDF (reference sequence). The CDR3 bases are TGTGCCACCAGCAGGGGAGGGGGGGCTAACAATGAGCAGTTCTTC. Its translation is CATSRGGGANNEQFF. The full variable domain, rest sourced from reference TRBV15 and TRBJ2-1, is DAMVIQNPRYQVTQFGKPVTLSCSQTLNHNVMYWYQQKSSQAPKLLFHYYDKDFNNEADTPDNFQSRRPNTSFCFLDIRSPGLGDTAMYLCATSRGGGANNEQFFGPGTRLTVL.

Worth noting for this clonotype: The junction and the germline gene differ at one end; a read error may be behind it. CDR3 loop: CTSTMQGLPNYGYTF. The CDR3 region has the DNA TGTACCAGCACCATGCAGGGACTACCTAACTATGGCTACACCTTC. The chain recombines TRBV28 with TRBJ1-2; weak D call: TRBD1 (5 bases). The CDR3 runs to 15 residues. The germline V gene encodes CDR1 MDHEN and CDR2 SYDVKM.

V is TRBV7-6 and J is TRBJ2-1; D perhaps matches TRBD1 (6 bases). Per germline, CDR1 SGHVS and CDR2 FNYEAQ. This CDR3 has 15 amino acids. Deletions cut 2 bases from V and 8 bases from J, with 16 bases between. The CDR3 protein is CASSLRDTLRYEQFF. The CDR3 region has the DNA TGTGCCAGCAGCTTAAGGGACACTTTGAGGTATGAGCAGTTCTTC.

This chain's CDR3 is CSLFQGGEQYF. For the CDR3, the DNA is TGCAGCTTATTTCAGGGGGGGGAGCAGTACTTC. The rearrangement uses TRBV29-1 and TRBJ2-7, with D perhaps matching TRBD1 or TRBD2 (7 bases each). CDR3 length equals 11 residues. The germline V gene has CDR1 SQVTM and CDR2 ANQGSEA. The V gene lost 8 bases and the J gene lost 7 bases, with 15 bases spanning the gap.

This chain uses TRBV15 with TRBJ1-2; no clear D gene. CDR1 is LNHNV, CDR2 YYDKDF, per germline (reference sequence). CDR3 length: 12 amino acids. V lost 5 bases, J lost 4 bases, and 8 bases lay in between. The CDR3 DNA reads TGTGCCACCAGCGGGGAGGCCTATGGCTACACCTTC. It yields the protein CATSGEAYGYTF. Variable domain in full (rest from reference TRBV15 and TRBJ1-2): DAMVIQNPRYQVTQFGKPVTLSCSQTLNHNVMYWYQQKSSQAPKLLFHYYDKDFNNEADTPDNFQSRRPNTSFCFLDIRSPGLGDTAMYLCATSGEAYGYTFGSGTRLTVV.

This clonotype was counted a few times. V and J are TRBV4-2 and TRBJ2-5, with 8 bases that match TRBD2. Germline values: CDR1 LGHNA, CDR2 YNFKEQ. J was trimmed by 3 bases and V by 3 bases; bases with no gene match: 6. This CDR3 comprises 15 residues. CDR3 residues: CASSQALLAEETQYF. CDR3 in DNA: TGTGCCAGCAGCCAGGCCTTACTAGCGGAAGAGACCCAGTACTTC.

This clonotype was counted only a few times. The chain carries TRBV20-1 and TRBJ2-1; D gene ambiguous. CDR1 and CDR2 from the germline V gene are DFQATT and SNEGSKA (reference sequence). The V and J ends lost 6 bases and 0 bases respectively, with 18 bases between them. The CDR3 extends over 16 amino acids. The CDR3 DNA reads TGCAGTGCCCCCAGCACCGGGTCCAGCTCCTACAATGAGCAGTTCTTC. It specifies CSAPSTGSSSYNEQFF.

Many counts were recorded for this clonotype. The chain joins TRBV5-1 to TRBJ2-7; D perhaps matches TRBD1 (5 bases). V was cut by 4 bases and J by 1 base, with 24 bases left in between. The CDR3 runs 18 residues. CDR1 and CDR2 (germline): SGHRS, YFSETQ. The CDR3 loop reads CASSPAPPALGLSYEQYF. As DNA, the CDR3 is TGCGCCAGCAGCCCAGCCCCTCCTGCACTGGGGCTTTCCTACGAGCAGTACTTC. Full variable domain (rest looked up from reference TRBV5-1 and TRBJ2-7): KAGVTQTPRYLIKTRGQQVTLSCSPISGHRSVSWYQQTPGQGLQFLFEYFSETQRNKGNFPGRFSGRQFSNSRSEMNVSTLELGDSALYLCASSPAPPALGLSYEQYFGPGTRLTVT.

This clonotype was counted only a few times. V is TRBV7-9 and J is TRBJ1-5; perhaps TRBD1 as D (6 bases). The CDR3 covers 15 residues. V dropped 5 bases and J dropped 4 bases, with 15 bases sitting between them. The germline CDR1 and CDR2 sequences are SEHNR and FQNEAQ (reference sequence). The CDR3 loop reads CASSALGGGNQPQHF. The CDR3 DNA reads as TGTGCCAGCAGCGCACTAGGGGGGGGAAATCAGCCCCAGCATTTT.

The chain combines TRBV7-2 with TRBJ2-6, with TRBD1 identical over 7 bases. CDR1 and CDR2 (germline): SGHTA, FQGNSA. This CDR3 spans 22 amino acids. V lost 0 bases to trimming and J lost 1 base; unmatched junction nucleotides: 18. The chain's CDR3 is CASSLAGPIYRDSKSGANVLTF. CDR3 DNA sequence: TGTGCCAGCAGCTTAGCTGGTCCTATCTACCGGGACAGTAAGTCTGGGGCCAACGTCCTGACTTTC.

This chain uses TRBV6-6 with TRBJ2-1, with 8 bases that match TRBD2. Looked up from germline, CDR1 is MNHNY and CDR2 is SVGAGI (reference sequence). The CDR3 is made up of 16 amino acids. V shed 7 bases and J 5 bases; nucleotides not matched to a gene: 13. The CDR3 loop reads CASNRGGGPRHNEQFF. CDR3 DNA: TGTGCCAGCAATCGGGGCGGGGGGCCGAGGCACAATGAGCAGTTCTTC.

There are a few counts of this clonotype. The V call is TRBV14, the J call TRBJ1-2, with D possibly being TRBD1 (5 bases). CDR1 and CDR2 from the germline V gene are SGHDN and FVKESK. Trimming removed 1 base from V and 8 bases from J, with 11 bases in between. This CDR3 is built from 13 residues. Here the CDR3 DNA reads TGTGCCAGCAGCCAAGTCAGGGCATACGGCTACACCTTC. This gives the protein CASSQVRAYGYTF.

The chain uses TRBV6-6 and TRBJ2-7; 9 bases agree with TRBD1. The CDR3 is made up of 14 amino acids. Germline V gene lookup returns CDR1 MNHNY and CDR2 SVGAGI (reference sequence). V lost 2 bases and J lost 6; bases outside the gene matches: 5. CDR3 in DNA: TGTGCCAGCAGTTACCCAGGGACAGGGCTCGAGCAGTACTTC. It is translated as CASSYPGTGLEQYF.

This clonotype was counted only a few times. The J gene is TRBJ2-5, the V gene TRBV7-9, with 9 bases fitting TRBD1. CDR1 SEHNR and CDR2 FQNEAQ come from the germline V gene (reference sequence). There are 15 residues in the CDR3. J lost 3 bases, V lost 7 bases, and 9 bases had no gene match. CDR3 loop: CASMGTGRREETQYF. The CDR3 DNA follows: TGTGCCAGCATGGGGACAGGGCGAAGAGAAGAGACCCAGTACTTC.

A word on this clonotype: A much more abundant neighbour one base away suggests this may be a read error. Written as DNA, the CDR3 is TGTGCCAACAGCTTACACGGCGACTATGGCTACACCTTC. Protein product: CANSLHGDYGYTF. The chain recombines TRBV7-3 with TRBJ1-2; no reliable D call. CDR1 and CDR2 from the germline V gene are SGHTA and FQGTGA. The CDR3 is 13 residues long.

As DNA, the CDR3 is TGTGCCAGCAGTTTATCGAACAATCAGCCCCAGCATTTT. Residues: CASSLSNNQPQHF. The rearrangement joins TRBV12-3 or TRBV12-4 to TRBJ1-5; no clear D gene. The germline V and J ends were trimmed by 2 bases and 3 bases, with 5 bases remaining between them. The CDR3 is made up of 13 amino acids.

V is TRBV12-3 or TRBV12-4 and J is TRBJ2-6, with D perhaps TRBD1 or TRBD2 (5 bases each). V gave up 7 bases and J gave up 1 base, with 17 bases separating them. The CDR3 length is 17 residues. In DNA, the CDR3 is TGTGCCAGCAAGCGAGGGGATCTCGGTTCTGGGGCCAACGTCCTGACTTTC. It encodes CASKRGDLGSGANVLTF.